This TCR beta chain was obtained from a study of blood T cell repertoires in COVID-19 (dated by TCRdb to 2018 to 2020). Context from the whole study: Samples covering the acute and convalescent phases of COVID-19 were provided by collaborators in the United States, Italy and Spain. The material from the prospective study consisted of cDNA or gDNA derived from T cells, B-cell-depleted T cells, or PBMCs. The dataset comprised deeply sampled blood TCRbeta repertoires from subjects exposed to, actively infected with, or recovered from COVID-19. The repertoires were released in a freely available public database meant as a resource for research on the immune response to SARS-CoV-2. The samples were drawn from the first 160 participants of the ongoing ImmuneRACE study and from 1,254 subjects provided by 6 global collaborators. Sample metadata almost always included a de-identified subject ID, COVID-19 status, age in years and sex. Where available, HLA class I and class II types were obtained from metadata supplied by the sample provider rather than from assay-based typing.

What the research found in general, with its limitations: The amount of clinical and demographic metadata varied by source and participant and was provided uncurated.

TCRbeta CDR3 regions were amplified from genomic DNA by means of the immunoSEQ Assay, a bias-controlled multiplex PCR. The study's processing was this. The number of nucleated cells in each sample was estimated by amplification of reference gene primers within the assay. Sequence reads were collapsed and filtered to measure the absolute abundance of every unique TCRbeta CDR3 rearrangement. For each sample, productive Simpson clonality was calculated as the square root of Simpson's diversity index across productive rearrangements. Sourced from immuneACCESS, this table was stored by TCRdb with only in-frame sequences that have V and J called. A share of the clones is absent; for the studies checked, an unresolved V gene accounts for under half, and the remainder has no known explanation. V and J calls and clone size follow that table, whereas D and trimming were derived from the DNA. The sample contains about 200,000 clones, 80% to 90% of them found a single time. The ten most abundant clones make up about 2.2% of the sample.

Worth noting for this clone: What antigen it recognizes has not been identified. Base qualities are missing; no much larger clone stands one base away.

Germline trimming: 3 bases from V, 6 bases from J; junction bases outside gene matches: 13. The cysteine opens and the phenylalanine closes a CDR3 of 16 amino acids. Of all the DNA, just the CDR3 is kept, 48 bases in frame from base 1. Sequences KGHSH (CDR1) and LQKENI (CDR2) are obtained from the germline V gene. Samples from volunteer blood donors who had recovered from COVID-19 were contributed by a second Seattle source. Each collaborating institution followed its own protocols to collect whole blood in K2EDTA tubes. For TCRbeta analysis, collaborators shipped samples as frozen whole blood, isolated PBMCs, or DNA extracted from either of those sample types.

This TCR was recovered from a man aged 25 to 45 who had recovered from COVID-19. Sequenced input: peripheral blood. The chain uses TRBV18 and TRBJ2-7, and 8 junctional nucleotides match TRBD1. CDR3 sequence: CASSPGQTGVFFEQYF. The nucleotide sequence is TGTGCCAGCTCACCTGGCCAGACAGGGGTATTTTTCGAGCAGTACTTC.